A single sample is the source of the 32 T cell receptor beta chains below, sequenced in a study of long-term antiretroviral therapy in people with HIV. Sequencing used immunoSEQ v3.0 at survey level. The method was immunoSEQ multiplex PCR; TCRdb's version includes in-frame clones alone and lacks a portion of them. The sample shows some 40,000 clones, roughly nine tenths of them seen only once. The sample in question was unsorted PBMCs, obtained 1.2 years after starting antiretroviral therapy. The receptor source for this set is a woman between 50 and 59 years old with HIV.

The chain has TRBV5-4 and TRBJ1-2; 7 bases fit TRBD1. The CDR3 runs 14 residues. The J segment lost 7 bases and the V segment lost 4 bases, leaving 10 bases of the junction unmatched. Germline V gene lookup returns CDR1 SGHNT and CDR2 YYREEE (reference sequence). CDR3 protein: CASSPWAGGGGYTF. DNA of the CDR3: TGTGCCAGCAGCCCCTGGGCAGGGGGGGGTGGCTACACCTTC.

CDR3 amino acids: CASSLINQPQHF. CDR3 nucleotides: TGTGCCAGCAGCTTGATTAACCAGCCCCAGCATTTT. This chain connects TRBV5-5 to TRBJ1-5; D not resolved. Germline lookup yields CDR1 SGHKS and CDR2 YYEKEE (reference sequence). V shed 1 base and J shed 7 bases, with 6 bases lying between them. The CDR3 runs to 12 residues.

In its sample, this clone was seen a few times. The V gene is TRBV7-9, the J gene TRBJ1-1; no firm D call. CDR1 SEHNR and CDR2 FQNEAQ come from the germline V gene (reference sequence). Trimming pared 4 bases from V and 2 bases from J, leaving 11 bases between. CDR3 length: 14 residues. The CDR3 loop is CASSWTTTNTEAFF. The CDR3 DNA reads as TGTGCCAGCAGCTGGACGACTACAAACACTGAAGCTTTCTTT.

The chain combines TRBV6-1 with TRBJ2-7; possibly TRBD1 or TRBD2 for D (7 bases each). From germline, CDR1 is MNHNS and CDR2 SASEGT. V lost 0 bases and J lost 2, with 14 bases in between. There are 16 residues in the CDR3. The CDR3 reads CASSEAPQGGAYEQYF. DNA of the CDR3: TGTGCCAGCAGTGAAGCCCCTCAGGGGGGGGCCTACGAGCAGTACTTC.

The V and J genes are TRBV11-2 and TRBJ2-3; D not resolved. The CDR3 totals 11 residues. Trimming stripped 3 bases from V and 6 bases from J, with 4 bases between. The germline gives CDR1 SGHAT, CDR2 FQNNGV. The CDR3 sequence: CASSFLDTQYF. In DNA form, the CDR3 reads TGTGCCAGCAGCTTTCTGGATACGCAGTATTTT.

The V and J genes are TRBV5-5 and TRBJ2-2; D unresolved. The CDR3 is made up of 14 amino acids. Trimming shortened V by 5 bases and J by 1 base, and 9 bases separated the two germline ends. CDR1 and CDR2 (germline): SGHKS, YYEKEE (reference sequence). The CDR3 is CASSRWGNTGELFF. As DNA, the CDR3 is TGTGCCAGCAGTCGTTGGGGGAACACCGGGGAGCTGTTTTTT.

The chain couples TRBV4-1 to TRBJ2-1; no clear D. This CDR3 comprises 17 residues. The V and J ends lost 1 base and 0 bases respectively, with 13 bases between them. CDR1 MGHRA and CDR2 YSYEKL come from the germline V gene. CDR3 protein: CASSQGGAPSSYNEQFF. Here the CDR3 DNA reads TGCGCCAGCAGCCAAGGAGGAGCGCCGAGCTCCTACAATGAGCAGTTCTTC.

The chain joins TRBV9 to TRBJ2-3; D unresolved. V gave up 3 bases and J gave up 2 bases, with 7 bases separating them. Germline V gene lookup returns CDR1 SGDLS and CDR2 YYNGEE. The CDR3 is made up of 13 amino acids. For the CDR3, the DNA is TGTGCCAGCAGCGGGAATCCCACAGATACGCAGTATTTT. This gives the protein CASSGNPTDTQYF.

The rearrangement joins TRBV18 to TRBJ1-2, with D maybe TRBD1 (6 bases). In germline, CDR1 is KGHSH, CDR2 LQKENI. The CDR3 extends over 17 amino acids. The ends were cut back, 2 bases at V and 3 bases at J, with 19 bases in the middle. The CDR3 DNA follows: TGTGCCAGCTCACCAACCTTAAGGGGGGTTCAGGACTATGGCTACACCTTC. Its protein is CASSPTLRGVQDYGYTF.

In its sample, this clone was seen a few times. Written as DNA, the CDR3 is TGTGCCAGCAGCACTCAGGGCCCCTCGGGGCAGCCCCAGCATTTT. Translated, it gives CASSTQGPSGQPQHF. This rearrangement joins TRBV21-1 to TRBJ1-5. TRBV21-1 has pseudogene status. The CDR3 sequence is 15 residues long.

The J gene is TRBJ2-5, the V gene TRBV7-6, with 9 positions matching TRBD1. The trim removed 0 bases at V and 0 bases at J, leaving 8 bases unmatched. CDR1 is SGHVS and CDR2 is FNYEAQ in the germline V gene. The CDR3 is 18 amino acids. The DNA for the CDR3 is TGTGCCAGCAGCTTAGCACCTCCGGGACAGGGTTACCAAGAGACCCAGTACTTC. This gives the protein CASSLAPPGQGYQETQYF.

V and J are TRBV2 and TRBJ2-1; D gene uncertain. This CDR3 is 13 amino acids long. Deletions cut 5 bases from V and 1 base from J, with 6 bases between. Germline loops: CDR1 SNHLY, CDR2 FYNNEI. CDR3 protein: CASSKGSYNEQFF. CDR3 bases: TGTGCCAGCAGTAAGGGTTCCTACAATGAGCAGTTCTTC.

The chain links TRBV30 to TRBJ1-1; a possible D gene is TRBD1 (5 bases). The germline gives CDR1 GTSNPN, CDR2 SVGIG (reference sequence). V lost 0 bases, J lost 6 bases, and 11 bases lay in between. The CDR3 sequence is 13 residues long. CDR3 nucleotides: TGTGCCTGGAGTGTCGGGGGTTGGGCTGAAGCTTTCTTT. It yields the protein CAWSVGGWAEAFF.

The CDR3 spells CASSLEALAGGFDTQYF. DNA of the CDR3: TGTGCCAGCAGTCTGGAGGCTCTAGCGGGGGGATTTGATACGCAGTATTTT. This chain uses TRBV2 with TRBJ2-3; 11 bases fit TRBD2. This CDR3 region has 17 residues. The V gene end was trimmed by 5 bases and the J gene end by 6 bases; junction bases not matched to a gene: 13. The germline CDR1 and CDR2 sequences are SNHLY and FYNNEI.

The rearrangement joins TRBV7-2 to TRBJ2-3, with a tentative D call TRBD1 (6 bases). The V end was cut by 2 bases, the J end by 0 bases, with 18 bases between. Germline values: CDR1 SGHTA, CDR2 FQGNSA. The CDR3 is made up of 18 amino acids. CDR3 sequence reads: CASSLITNRAISTDTQYF. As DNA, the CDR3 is TGTGCCAGCAGCTTAATAACCAACAGGGCAATAAGCACAGATACGCAGTATTTT.

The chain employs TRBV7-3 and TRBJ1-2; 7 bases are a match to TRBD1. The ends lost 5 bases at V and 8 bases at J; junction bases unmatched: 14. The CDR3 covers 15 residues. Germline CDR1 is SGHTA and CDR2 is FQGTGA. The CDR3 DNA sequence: TGTGCCAGCAGCATGACCGCCGAGGGGGCCAGGGGCTACACCTTC. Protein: CASSMTAEGARGYTF.

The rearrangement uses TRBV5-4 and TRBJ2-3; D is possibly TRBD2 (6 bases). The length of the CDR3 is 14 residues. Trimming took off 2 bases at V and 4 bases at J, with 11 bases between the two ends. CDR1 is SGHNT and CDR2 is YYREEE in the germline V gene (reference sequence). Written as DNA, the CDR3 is TGTGCCAGCAGCTTTACACTAGCTGCAGATACGCAGTATTTT. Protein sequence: CASSFTLAADTQYF.

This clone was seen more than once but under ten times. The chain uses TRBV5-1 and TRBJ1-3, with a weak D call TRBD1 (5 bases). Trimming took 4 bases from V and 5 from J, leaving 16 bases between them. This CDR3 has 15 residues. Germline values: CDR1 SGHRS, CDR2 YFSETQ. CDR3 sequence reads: CASSPEEQARNTIYF. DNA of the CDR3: TGCGCCAGCAGCCCCGAGGAACAGGCTAGAAACACCATATATTTT.

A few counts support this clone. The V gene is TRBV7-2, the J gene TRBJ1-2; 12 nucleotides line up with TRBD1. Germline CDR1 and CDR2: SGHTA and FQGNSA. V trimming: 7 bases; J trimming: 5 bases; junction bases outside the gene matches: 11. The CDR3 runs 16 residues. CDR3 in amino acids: CASIKLGQGAVYGYTF. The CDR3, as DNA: TGTGCCAGCATCAAACTGGGACAGGGGGCTGTGTATGGCTACACCTTC.

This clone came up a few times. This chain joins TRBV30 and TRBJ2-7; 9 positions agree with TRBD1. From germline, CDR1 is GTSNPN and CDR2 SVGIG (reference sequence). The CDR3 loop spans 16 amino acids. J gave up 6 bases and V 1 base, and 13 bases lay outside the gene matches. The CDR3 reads CAWSARASGQGSEQYF. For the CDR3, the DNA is TGTGCCTGGAGTGCACGCGCCTCGGGACAGGGATCCGAGCAGTACTTC.

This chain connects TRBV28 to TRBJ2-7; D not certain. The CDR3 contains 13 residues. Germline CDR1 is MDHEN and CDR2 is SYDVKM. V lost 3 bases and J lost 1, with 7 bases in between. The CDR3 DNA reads TGTGCCAGCAGTTTGGACCTATCCTACGAGCAGTACTTC. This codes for CASSLDLSYEQYF.

CDR3 loop: CASSTSGPYEQYF. The CDR3 DNA is TGTGCCAGTAGTACCAGTGGCCCCTACGAGCAGTACTTC. The rearrangement uses TRBV19 and TRBJ2-7; D is unresolved. Trimming removed 4 bases at V and 2 bases at J, with 9 bases between. Per the germline V gene, CDR1 is LNHDA and CDR2 is SQIVND (reference sequence). The CDR3 totals 13 residues.

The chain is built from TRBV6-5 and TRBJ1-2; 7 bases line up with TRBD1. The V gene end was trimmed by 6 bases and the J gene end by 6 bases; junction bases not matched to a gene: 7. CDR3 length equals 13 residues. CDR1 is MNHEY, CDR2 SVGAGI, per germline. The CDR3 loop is CASRRDREDGYTF. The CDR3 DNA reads TGTGCCAGCAGACGAGACAGGGAGGATGGCTACACCTTC.

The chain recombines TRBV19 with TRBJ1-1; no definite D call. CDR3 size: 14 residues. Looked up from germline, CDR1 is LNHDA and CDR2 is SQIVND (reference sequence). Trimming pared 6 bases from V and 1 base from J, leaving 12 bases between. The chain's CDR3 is CASRPRAQNTEAFF. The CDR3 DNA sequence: TGTGCCAGTAGGCCCCGGGCACAGAACACTGAAGCTTTCTTT.

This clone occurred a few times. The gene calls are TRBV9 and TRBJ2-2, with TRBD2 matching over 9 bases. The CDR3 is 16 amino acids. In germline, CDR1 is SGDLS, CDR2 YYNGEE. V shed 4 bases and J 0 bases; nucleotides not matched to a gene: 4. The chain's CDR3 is CASSPSSGTNTGELFF. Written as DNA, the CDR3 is TGTGCCAGCAGCCCCTCTAGCGGGACGAACACCGGGGAGCTGTTTTTT.

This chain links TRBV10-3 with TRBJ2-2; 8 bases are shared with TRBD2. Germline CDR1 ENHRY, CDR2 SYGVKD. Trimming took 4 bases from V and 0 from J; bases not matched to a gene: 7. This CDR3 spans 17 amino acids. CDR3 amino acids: CAISGKRGTANTGELFF. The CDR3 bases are TGTGCCATCAGTGGAAAGCGGGGGACCGCGAACACCGGGGAGCTGTTTTTT.

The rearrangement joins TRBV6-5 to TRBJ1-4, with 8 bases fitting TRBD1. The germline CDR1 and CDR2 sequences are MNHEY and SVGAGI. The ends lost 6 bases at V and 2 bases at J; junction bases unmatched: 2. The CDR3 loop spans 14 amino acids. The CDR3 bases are TGTGCCAGCAGCAGGGGGCTGACTAATGAAAAACTGTTTTTT. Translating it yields CASSRGLTNEKLFF.

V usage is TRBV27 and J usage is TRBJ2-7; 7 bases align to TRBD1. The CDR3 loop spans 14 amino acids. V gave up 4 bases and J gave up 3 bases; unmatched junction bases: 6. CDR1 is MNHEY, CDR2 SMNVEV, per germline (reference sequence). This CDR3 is CASSYRDSYYEQYF. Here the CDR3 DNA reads TGTGCCAGCAGTTACCGGGACAGCTACTACGAGCAGTACTTC.

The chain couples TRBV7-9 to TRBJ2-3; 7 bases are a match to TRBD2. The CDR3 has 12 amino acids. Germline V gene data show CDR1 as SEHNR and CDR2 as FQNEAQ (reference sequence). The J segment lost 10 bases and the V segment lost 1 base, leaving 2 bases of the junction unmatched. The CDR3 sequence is CASSLVGGAQYF. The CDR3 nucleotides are TGTGCCAGCAGCTTAGTTGGGGGGGCGCAGTATTTT.

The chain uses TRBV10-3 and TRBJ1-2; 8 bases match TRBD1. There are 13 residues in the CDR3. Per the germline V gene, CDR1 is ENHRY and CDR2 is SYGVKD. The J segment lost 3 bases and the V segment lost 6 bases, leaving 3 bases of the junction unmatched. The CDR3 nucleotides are TGTGCCATCAGCAAGGACAGGGACTATGGCTACACCTTC. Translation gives CAISKDRDYGYTF.

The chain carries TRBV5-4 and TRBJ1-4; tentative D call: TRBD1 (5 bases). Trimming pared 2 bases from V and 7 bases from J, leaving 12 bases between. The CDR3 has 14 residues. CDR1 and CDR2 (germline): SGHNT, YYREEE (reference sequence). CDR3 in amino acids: CASSFLRDGEKLFF. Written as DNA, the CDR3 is TGTGCCAGCAGCTTCCTTCGGGACGGTGAAAAACTGTTTTTT.

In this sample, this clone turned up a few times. This chain's CDR3 is CASRMGGSYEQYF. DNA of the CDR3: TGTGCCAGCCGTATGGGGGGGTCCTACGAGCAGTACTTC. The chain has TRBV19 and TRBJ2-7; TRBD2 matches 7 bases. The CDR3 extends over 13 amino acids. V gave up 9 bases and J gave up 1 base; unmatched junction bases: 6. The germline V gene has CDR1 LNHDA and CDR2 SQIVND (reference sequence).